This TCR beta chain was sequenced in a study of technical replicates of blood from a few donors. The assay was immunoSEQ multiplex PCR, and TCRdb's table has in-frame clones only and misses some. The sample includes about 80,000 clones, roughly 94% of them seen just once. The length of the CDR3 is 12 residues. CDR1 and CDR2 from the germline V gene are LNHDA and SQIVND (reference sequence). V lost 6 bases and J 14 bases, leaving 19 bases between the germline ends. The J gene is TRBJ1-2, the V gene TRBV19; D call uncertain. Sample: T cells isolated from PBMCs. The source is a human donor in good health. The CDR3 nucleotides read TGTGCCAGTAGAACGGGAGCCTATGGAGGAACCTTC. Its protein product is CASRTGAYGGTF.